This note documents a single T cell receptor (beta chain) sequence. What it binds is unknown. This entry belongs to a study of cytomegalovirus exposure and HLA in healthy donors. It was with 60 Vbeta and 13 Jbeta primers that the PCR ran. Method: immunoSEQ multiplex PCR; TCRdb's copy keeps in-frame clones and lacks some. In the table there are roughly 120,000 clones, around 70% of which are singletons. The CDR3 loop spans 13 amino acids. V was pared by 5 bases and J by 5 bases, with 14 bases between. Germline CDR1 is SGHRS and CDR2 is YFSETQ. Study-wide points: A later analysis, which compared TCR beta chains of equal frequency, found the HLA-associated ones more clonally expanded. For most TCR sequences rarity was the rule, although some public TCRs occurred in many donors. In a later analysis, common viral pathogens appeared linked to several of the most significant clusters. Some V segments, including TRBV6-2 and TRBV6-3, were excluded as indistinguishable.

This chain joins TRBV5-1 and TRBJ2-7, with D tentatively TRBD2 (5 bases). Sequenced material: PBMCs. This sequence was found in a man aged 25-45 years in good health and CMV-seropositive. CDR3 region: CASRSPDYHEQYF. CDR3 sequence (DNA): TGCGCCAGCAGAAGCCCCGACTATCACGAGCAGTACTTC.